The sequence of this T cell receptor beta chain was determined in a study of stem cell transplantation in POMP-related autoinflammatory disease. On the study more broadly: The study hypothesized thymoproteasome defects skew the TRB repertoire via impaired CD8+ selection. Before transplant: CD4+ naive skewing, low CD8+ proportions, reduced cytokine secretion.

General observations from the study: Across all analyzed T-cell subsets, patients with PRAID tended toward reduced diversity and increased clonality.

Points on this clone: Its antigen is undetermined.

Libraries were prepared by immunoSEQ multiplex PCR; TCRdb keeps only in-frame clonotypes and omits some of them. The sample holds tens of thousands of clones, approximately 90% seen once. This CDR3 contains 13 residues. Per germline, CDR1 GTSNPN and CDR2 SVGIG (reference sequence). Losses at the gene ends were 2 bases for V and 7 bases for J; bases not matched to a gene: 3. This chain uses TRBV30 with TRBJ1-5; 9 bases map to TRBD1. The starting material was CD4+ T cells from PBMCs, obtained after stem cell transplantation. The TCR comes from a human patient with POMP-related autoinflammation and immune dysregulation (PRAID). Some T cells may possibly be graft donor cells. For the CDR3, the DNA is TGTGCCTGGAGTAGACAGGGGGGACAGCCCCAGCATTTT. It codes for CAWSRQGGQPQHF.